A selection of T cell receptor beta chains follows, all from one sample in a study of cytotoxic CD8 clonotypes in ibrutinib-treated CLL. Only in-frame clones appear in the TCRdb table, and some are missing; sequencing was by immunoSEQ multiplex PCR. The sample includes about 140,000 clones, over 75% seen only once; the top ten take less than 8.5%. The starting material was PBMCs, obtained after 36 months of ibrutinib treatment. The source is a human donor with chronic lymphocytic leukemia. CDR3s include the opening cysteine and the closing phenylalanine or tryptophan. D genes are given only for firm matches. Only part of the rows carry a size: once, few, many, or a class if the clone is expanded.

length,size,J,D,V,CDR3,DNA
14,few,TRBJ1-5,.,TRBV30,CAWTRVGGNQPQHF,TGTGCCTGGACAAGAGTTGGGGGCAATCAGCCCCAGCATTTT
13,.,TRBJ1-5,TRBD1,TRBV30,CAWSTGDHQPQHF,TGTGCCTGGAGCACAGGGGACCATCAGCCCCAGCATTTT
13,few,TRBJ2-5,.,TRBV10-3,CAISGLVQETQYF,TGTGCCATCAGTGGACTAGTCCAAGAGACCCAGTACTTC
15,.,TRBJ2-7,.,TRBV10-1,CASSDGVGPGYEQYF,TGCGCCAGCAGTGATGGAGTGGGGCCAGGGTACGAGCAGTACTTC
12,.,TRBJ2-1,.,TRBV13,CASSLTRNEQFF,TGTGCCAGCAGCTTAACTAGAAACGAGCAGTTCTTC
16,.,TRBJ1-1,.,TRBV2,CASSEALRTLNTEAFF,TGTGCCAGCAGTGAAGCGCTACGGACCCTGAACACTGAAGCTTTCTTT
15,once,TRBJ1-2,.,TRBV6-5,CASSYNRQANYGYTF,TGTGCCAGCAGTTACAACCGACAGGCGAACTATGGCTACACCTTC
16,.,TRBJ1-6,.,TRBV19,CASSSGALGYNSPLHF,TGTGCCAGTAGCTCGGGGGCCCTTGGGTATAATTCACCCCTCCACTTT
13,.,TRBJ1-6,.,TRBV30,CAWTPLQSWHLHF,TGTGCCTGGACCCCCCTCCAGTCCTGGCACCTCCACTTT
14,.,TRBJ1-1,.,TRBV19,CASSIGWGAPEAFF,TGTGCCAGTAGTATAGGGTGGGGTGCCCCGGAAGCTTTCTTT
13,.,TRBJ1-2,.,TRBV7-9,CASSSQPNYGYTF,TGTGCCAGCAGCTCGCAGCCGAACTATGGCTACACCTTC
14,.,TRBJ1-1,TRBD1,TRBV19,CASTSGQGHTEAFF,TGTGCCAGTACCTCAGGACAGGGACACACTGAAGCTTTCTTT
14,.,TRBJ2-3,.,TRBV2,CASTEGLNTDTQYF,TGTGCCAGCACGGAGGGTTTGAACACAGATACGCAGTATTTT
15,.,TRBJ2-7,.,TRBV6-5,CASTPVWGSTYEQYF,TGTGCCAGCACCCCGGTTTGGGGGTCAACCTACGAGCAGTACTTC
15,.,TRBJ1-4,.,TRBV7-9,CASSSYKTTNEKLFF,TGTGCCAGCAGCTCTTACAAGACAACTAATGAAAAACTGTTTTTT
16,.,TRBJ2-3,.,TRBV5-4,CASSLVSGVVSDTQYF,TGTGCCAGCAGCTTGGTTTCCGGCGTAGTTTCAGATACGCAGTATTTT
16,.,TRBJ2-3,.,TRBV5-6,CASTLGGTSVTDTQYF,TGTGCCAGCACGCTCGGAGGTACTAGTGTCACAGATACGCAGTATTTT
14,.,TRBJ2-7,.,TRBV18,CASSPRLEAYEQYF,TGTGCCAGCTCACCGCGGCTGGAAGCCTACGAGCAGTACTTC
16,.,TRBJ2-1,TRBD1,TRBV5-1,CASSKGQLSSYNEQFF,TGCGCCAGCAGCAAGGGACAGCTGAGCTCCTACAATGAGCAGTTCTTC
13,few,TRBJ2-7,.,TRBV7-3,CASSLSKSGEQYF,TGTGCCAGCAGCCTTTCGAAATCCGGCGAGCAGTACTTC